This T cell receptor (beta chain) was captured by sequencing in a study of siplizumab effects on memory and regulatory T cells. Whole-study results and caveats: Siplizumab significantly decreased alloreactive sequences from unstimulated CD4+ memory cells. Naive T cells were seemingly more diverse than memory cells, and major contributions to the alloresponse seemed to be made by them. Confirmatory evidence of suppressive function in proliferating siplizumab-culture Tregs was not obtained.

Each sample contributed 96,000 or so TCR templates to the assay. Some clones are missing from TCRdb's copy, which holds only in-frame ones; the method was immunoSEQ multiplex PCR. The table lists approximately 120,000 clones, about 90% of them singletons. V lost 6 bases and J 1 base, leaving 9 bases between the germline ends. CDR1 is MRHNA, CDR2 SNTAGT, per germline. The CDR3 runs to 13 residues. In the case of this clone: Its antigen is unidentified.

This TCR came from a human donor in good health. This chain joins TRBV6-4 and TRBJ1-1, with unresolved D. Specimen: Tregs sorted from blood. The CDR3 nucleotides read TGTGCCAGCAGCTCCACCGGGAACACTGAAGCTTTCTTT. This codes for CASSSTGNTEAFF.